This TCR beta chain was documented in a study of blood T cell repertoires in COVID-19. The wider study: Researchers got acute and convalescent COVID-19 samples from the United States, Italy and Spain. T cells, B-cell-depleted T cells, or PBMCs supplied cDNA or gDNA.

V dropped 5 bases and J dropped 6 bases, with 7 bases sitting between them. Germline V CDR1 and CDR2: SNHLY, FYNNEI. The CDR3 length is 11 residues. The authors' processing: Amplifying reference gene primers gave estimates of nucleated cell counts. Using immunoSEQ multiplex PCR, the repertoire was profiled, and TCRdb retains in-frame clones only, with some absent. That table gives V, J and clone size, and the DNA gave D and trimming. The data contain fewer than 250,000 clones, just over 90% of them seen just once; the ten biggest clones take up around 1.2%. The sequenced material came from peripheral blood. The sequence was collected from a man aged 25-45 years with acute or convalescent COVID-19. V is TRBV2 and J is TRBJ1-2; D is perhaps TRBD1 (6 bases). The CDR3 loop reads CASSRQDGYTF. CDR3 coding DNA: TGTGCCAGCAGTAGACAGGATGGCTACACCTTC.